These 21 T cell receptor beta chains came from one sample sequenced in a study of OX40 agonist ivuxolimab in advanced cancers. Assay used: immunoSEQ multiplex PCR; TCRdb lists only in-frame clones, some missing. The sample shows some 130,000 clones, approximately 90% of them seen only once. Sample: CD4+ or CD8+ T cells sorted from blood, taken in a trial of the OX40 agonist ivuxolimab. The source is an adult with an advanced solid tumor such as melanoma, head and neck, liver or kidney cancer.

The chain has TRBV19 and TRBJ2-7; TRBD2 might be the D (6 bases). This CDR3 region has 15 residues. CDR1 and CDR2 (germline): LNHDA, SQIVND (reference sequence). The V gene lost 2 bases and the J gene lost 3 bases, with 14 bases spanning the gap. The CDR3 bases are TGTGCCAGTAGTATAATCGCGGGGAGTCGCTACGAGCAGTACTTC. Translating gives CASSIIAGSRYEQYF. The entire variable domain, with the rest obtained from reference TRBV19 and TRBJ2-7, is as follows: DGGITQSPKYLFRKEGQNVTLSCEQNLNHDAMYWYRQDPGQGLRLIYYSQIVNDFQKGDIAEGYSVSREKKESFPLTVTSAQKNPTAFYLCASSIIAGSRYEQYFGPGTRLTVT.

This clone was recorded once. This chain links TRBV10-2 with TRBJ2-5; perhaps D is TRBD1 or TRBD2 (5 bases each). Germline V gene lookup returns CDR1 WSHSY and CDR2 SAAADI. The length of the CDR3 is 12 residues. V lost 7 bases to trimming and J lost 5 bases, with 11 bases between them. CDR3 sequence reads: CASTHGAETQYF. The CDR3 DNA reads TGCGCCAGCACCCACGGGGCGGAGACCCAGTACTTC.

V usage is TRBV2 and J usage is TRBJ2-3, with 13 positions matching TRBD2. This CDR3 comprises 16 residues. Trimming removed 6 bases from V and 2 bases from J; junction bases left unmatched: 5. The V gene's germline CDR1 is SNHLY and CDR2 FYNNEI. For the CDR3, the DNA is TGTGCCAGCAGGATACTAGCGGGAGGGAACACAGATACGCAGTATTTT. This codes for CASRILAGGNTDTQYF.

The chain recombines TRBV11-2 with TRBJ2-5, with 9 bases lining up with TRBD1. In germline, CDR1 is SGHAT, CDR2 FQNNGV. CDR3 length: 15 amino acids. The V segment lost 4 bases and the J segment 7 bases; nucleotides outside the gene matches: 10. The CDR3, as DNA: TGTGCCAGCAGCTCCGGGACAGGGATTGGGGGGACCCAGTACTTC. Protein product: CASSSGTGIGGTQYF. The complete variable domain, with remaining parts taken from reference TRBV11-2 and TRBJ2-5, reads EAGVAQSPRYKIIEKRQSVAFWCNPISGHATLYWYQQILGQGPKLLIQFQNNGVVDDSQLPKDRFSAERLKGVDSTLKIQPAKLEDSAVYLCASSSGTGIGGTQYFGPGTRLLVL.

CDR3 loop: CASSLGWNTEAFF. The CDR3 region has the DNA TGTGCCAGCAGTCTGGGATGGAACACTGAAGCTTTCTTT. V is TRBV25-1 and J is TRBJ1-1; D is unclear. Deletions cut 5 bases from V and 1 base from J, with 8 bases between. The CDR3 length is 13 residues. CDR1 and CDR2 (germline): MGHDK, SYGVNS.

The rearrangement links TRBV27 to TRBJ1-1; D might be TRBD1 (5 bases). The germline gives CDR1 MNHEY, CDR2 SMNVEV (reference sequence). V dropped 6 bases and J dropped 6 bases, with 14 bases sitting between them. This CDR3 has 13 residues. This CDR3 is CASRTTLGAEAFF. CDR3 sequence (DNA): TGTGCCAGCAGGACTACACTGGGGGCTGAAGCTTTCTTT.

This chain links TRBV5-1 with TRBJ2-3; 7 positions agree with TRBD1. V was clipped by 0 bases and J by 5 bases; unmatched bases: 6. The germline gives CDR1 SGHRS, CDR2 YFSETQ. This CDR3 is 15 amino acids long. CDR3 sequence: CASSLGQGNVDTQYF. CDR3 DNA sequence: TGCGCCAGCAGCTTGGGACAGGGTAATGTAGATACGCAGTATTTT.

The genes are TRBV28 and TRBJ2-1, with 9 bases that match TRBD2. Germline CDR1 reads MDHEN; CDR2 reads SYDVKM. The CDR3 sequence is 16 residues long. Germline trimming cut 4 bases from V and 4 bases from J; bases unmatched to any gene: 8. CDR3 in amino acids: CASSSAIAGAYNEQFF. The CDR3 DNA reads as TGTGCCAGCAGTTCCGCCATAGCGGGAGCTTACAATGAGCAGTTCTTC.

The chain combines TRBV5-5 with TRBJ2-7; D possibly corresponds to TRBD2 (6 bases). V was shortened by 4 bases and J by 3 bases, with 11 bases between the two germline ends. There are 13 residues in the CDR3. Germline V gene lookup returns CDR1 SGHKS and CDR2 YYEKEE (reference sequence). The DNA for the CDR3 is TGTGCCAGCAGCCCGACGGGGGACTACGAGCAGTACTTC. This gives the protein CASSPTGDYEQYF.

V usage is TRBV7-3 and J usage is TRBJ1-1; 11 nucleotides agree with TRBD1. CDR1 is SGHTA and CDR2 is FQGTGA in the germline V gene. This CDR3 has 16 amino acids. Trimming at V came to 4 bases and at J to 3 bases, leaving 7 bases not matched to a gene. In nucleotides, the CDR3 is TGTGCCAGCAGCTCCCTACCGGGACAGGGGGACACTGAAGCTTTCTTT. As protein: CASSSLPGQGDTEAFF.

This chain connects TRBV4-3 to TRBJ1-2; D unclear. CDR1 and CDR2 from the germline V gene are LGHNA and YSLEER. The V gene lost 0 bases and the J gene lost 1 base, with 12 bases spanning the gap. The length of the CDR3 is 16 residues. CDR3 amino acids: CASSQDPTGINYGYTF. Written as DNA, the CDR3 is TGCGCCAGCAGCCAAGATCCGACGGGGATTAACTATGGCTACACCTTC.

V is TRBV6-1 and J is TRBJ2-7; 7 nucleotides agree with TRBD1. After removal of 8 bases from V and 3 bases from J, the junction contained 10 bases not matched to a gene. The CDR3 runs 14 residues. From germline, CDR1 is MNHNS and CDR2 SASEGT. CDR3 coding DNA: TGTGCCAGCGGGAACGGACAGGTAAACTACGAGCAGTACTTC. Its translation: CASGNGQVNYEQYF.

This sequence joins TRBV6-5 and TRBJ1-5; D remains unclear. Trimming took 6 bases from V and 2 from J, leaving 11 bases between them. CDR3 size: 14 residues. Germline assignment: CDR1 MNHEY and CDR2 SVGAGI. The CDR3: CASRKGTGNQPQHF. The CDR3 DNA is TGTGCCAGCAGGAAAGGAACAGGCAATCAGCCCCAGCATTTT.

The chain is built from TRBV2 and TRBJ2-5, with 10 positions matching TRBD2. V lost 5 bases, J lost 6 bases, and 15 bases stayed unmatched. The germline CDR1 and CDR2 sequences are SNHLY and FYNNEI. The CDR3 covers 17 residues. This chain's CDR3 is CASSNGLAGASGQTQYF. CDR3 in DNA: TGTGCCAGCAGTAATGGGCTAGCGGGAGCCTCAGGACAGACCCAGTACTTC.

The chain joins TRBV5-1 to TRBJ2-5; no reliable D call. The J call is uncertain, as TRBJ2-7 better fits the DNA end. The germline CDR1 and CDR2 sequences are SGHRS and YFSETQ. There are 12 residues in the CDR3. CDR3 in DNA: TGCGCCAGCAGCTTGGCCAACTACGAGCAGTACTTC. Amino acids: CASSLANYEQYF.

The gene calls are TRBV14 and TRBJ2-7; a weak D match, TRBD2 (5 bases). Germline CDR1 SGHDN, CDR2 FVKESK. This CDR3 is 15 amino acids long. V lost 1 base to trimming and J lost 0 bases, with 10 bases between them. As DNA, the CDR3 is TGTGCCAGCAGCCAAGTTACCGGGATCTCCTACGAGCAGTACTTC. Translating it yields CASSQVTGISYEQYF. Looking up the rest from reference TRBV14 and TRBJ2-7 gives the full variable domain: EAGVTQFPSHSVIEKGQTVTLRCDPISGHDNLYWYRRVMGKEIKFLLHFVKESKQDESGMPNNRFLAERTGGTYSTLKVQPAELEDSGVYFCASSQVTGISYEQYFGPGTRLTVT.

The chain carries TRBV28 and TRBJ1-5; 8 positions match TRBD1. Germline lookup yields CDR1 MDHEN and CDR2 SYDVKM. The CDR3 spans 15 residues. Unmatched junction bases numbered 5, after V lost 5 bases and J lost 2 bases. CDR3 nucleotide sequence: TGTGCCAGCAGTCCGCCGGACAGGGGCAATCAGCCCCAGCATTTT. Translated: CASSPPDRGNQPQHF.

CDR3 loop: CASSGQQETQYF. The CDR3 nucleotides are TGTGCCAGCAGCGGACAGCAAGAGACCCAGTACTTC. The rearrangement links TRBV7-6 to TRBJ2-5; possibly TRBD1 for D (6 bases). Germline CDR1 SGHVS, CDR2 FNYEAQ. CDR3 length equals 12 residues. V was clipped by 5 bases and J by 2 bases, with 6 bases between them. Full variable domain (missing parts from reference TRBV7-6 and TRBJ2-5): GAGVSQSPRYKVTKRGQDVALRCDPISGHVSLYWYRQALGQGPEFLTYFNYEAQQDKSGLPNDRFSAERPEGSISTLTIQRTEQRDSAMYRCASSGQQETQYFGPGTRLLVL.

The chain uses TRBV10-3 and TRBJ1-2; 10 bases line up with TRBD1. Germline trimming cut 5 bases from V and 7 bases from J; bases unmatched to any gene: 13. This CDR3 comprises 16 residues. CDR1 ENHRY and CDR2 SYGVKD come from the germline V gene. The CDR3 protein is CAISPGTGDLRGGYTF. The CDR3 DNA sequence: TGTGCCATCAGTCCCGGGACAGGGGATTTAAGGGGTGGCTACACCTTC.

CDR3 nucleotides: TGTGCCAGCAGCTCCCCTCGACTTTACACCGGGGAGCTGTTTTTT. It encodes CASSSPRLYTGELFF. This chain connects TRBV7-2 to TRBJ2-2; D uncertain. V gave up 4 bases and J gave up 3 bases, with 12 bases separating them. The CDR3 length is 15 residues. Germline V gene data show CDR1 as SGHTA and CDR2 as FQGNSA. The variable domain in full, completed from reference TRBV7-2 and TRBJ2-2, reads GAGVSQSPSNKVTEKGKDVELRCDPISGHTALYWYRQSLGQGLEFLIYFQGNSAPDKSGLPSDRFSAERTGGSVSTLTIQRTQQEDSAVYLCASSSPRLYTGELFFGEGSRLTVL.

V usage is TRBV7-9 and J usage is TRBJ2-7; perhaps TRBD2 as D (6 bases). The germline CDR1 and CDR2 sequences are SEHNR and FQNEAQ (reference sequence). V dropped 1 base and J dropped 4 bases, with 23 bases sitting between them. The length of the CDR3 is 18 residues. CDR3 sequence reads: CASSLVQATVRGLYEQYF. The CDR3 bases are TGTGCCAGCAGCTTAGTCCAGGCGACAGTTCGCGGACTATACGAGCAGTACTTC. Supplemented by reference TRBV7-9 and TRBJ2-7, the full variable domain reads DTGVSQNPRHKITKRGQNVTFRCDPISEHNRLYWYRQTLGQGPEFLTYFQNEAQLEKSRLLSDRFSAERPKGSFSTLEIQRTEQGDSAMYLCASSLVQATVRGLYEQYFGPGTRLTVT.